The rows below give T cell receptor beta chains drawn from one sample of a study of blood T cell repertoires in COVID-19. Assay: immunoSEQ multiplex PCR; the TCRdb copy retains only in-frame clones and omits some. Of around 100,000 clones listed, approximately 86% are singletons. The sequenced material came from peripheral blood. The receptors shown here come from a man aged 45 to 65 with active or convalescent COVID-19. Both conserved end residues are part of each CDR3. The D gene is left open where the match is weak. Expanded clones are given a class, and other clones once, few, many or no size at all.

>TRBD1|TRBJ1-1|TRBV4-1|-
TGCGCCAGCAGCCAGGGACAGGGGAGGAACACTGAAGCTTTCTTT
CASSQGQGRNTEAFF
>TRBD2|TRBJ2-2|TRBV7-9|-
TGTGCCAGCAGCTTTTTACCTTTTGCGGGAGCTGCCGGGGAGCTGTTTTTT
CASSFLPFAGAAGELFF
>-|TRBJ1-2|TRBV4-1|-
TGCGCCAGCAGCCTTTCGGACAGCAACTATGGCTACACCTTC
CASSLSDSNYGYTF
>-|TRBJ1-1|TRBV7-6|-
TGTGCCAGCAGCCTAAGCGAGACGGAGAACACTGAAGCTTTCTTT
CASSLSETENTEAFF
>-|TRBJ2-1|TRBV6-1|-
TGTGCCAGCAGTGTCCTAGCGCAACCTCCCTACAATGAGCAGTTCTTC
CASSVLAQPPYNEQFF
>TRBD2|TRBJ2-3|TRBV5-6|-
TGTGCCAGCAGCTTGACTAGCGACACAGATACGCAGTATTTT
CASSLTSDTDTQYF
>TRBD1|TRBJ1-5|TRBV3-1/TRBV3-2|-
TGTGCCAGCAGCCATTCGGACAGGGGAGGCAATCAGCCCCAGCATTTT
CASSHSDRGGNQPQHF
>-|TRBJ1-5|TRBV29-1|-
TGCAGCGTTGTGTCAGGGGCAAATCAGCCCCAGCATTTT
CSVVSGANQPQHF
>-|TRBJ1-2|TRBV19|-
TGTGCCAGTAGTATAGAGGGCCATGGCTACACCTTC
CASSIEGHGYTF
>TRBD1|TRBJ2-1|TRBV30|-
TGTGCCTGGAGTGTAGGGGACAGGTACAATGAGCAGTTCTTC
CAWSVGDRYNEQFF
>-|TRBJ2-1|TRBV5-1|-
TGCGCCAGCAGCTTGACAGGTGTCAGCTCCTACAATGAGCAGTTCTTC
CASSLTGVSSYNEQFF
>TRBD2|TRBJ2-3|TRBV12-3/TRBV12-4|-
TGTGCCAGCAGCGGGACTAGCGGGAGTACGCAGTATTTT
CASSGTSGSTQYF
>TRBD2|TRBJ2-1|TRBV24-1|-
TGTGCCACCAGTGAGGCTAGCGGGAGATCTAGGTCCTACAATGAGCAGTTCTTC
CATSEASGRSRSYNEQFF
>-|TRBJ1-2|TRBV19|-
TGTGCCAGCGGACTGTCCGGGGTGGAATATGGCTACACCTTC
CASGLSGVEYGYTF
>-|TRBJ2-7|TRBV5-8|once
TGTGCCAGCAGCTTAGTAGCTTACGAGCAGTACTTC
CASSLVAYEQYF
>-|TRBJ2-5|TRBV5-4|-
TGTGCCAGCAGCTTGAAGGCAGACGGGGTGGGGACCCAGTACTTC
CASSLKADGVGTQYF